This entry lists 17 T cell receptor beta chains sequenced from one sample in a study of shared clonotypes between healthy human individuals. Sequencing was performed with immunoSEQ multiplex PCR; in TCRdb, only in-frame clones are kept and a portion is missing. The table records approximately 2.5 million clones, around 94% of them present only once. Material: naive CD4+ T cells sorted from blood. Subset here: CD45RA+ positively selected. These receptors originate from a man between 18 and 35 years old in good health.

The J gene is TRBJ2-1, the V gene TRBV29-1, with TRBD2 matching over 9 bases. Germline CDR1 reads SQVTM; CDR2 reads ANQGSEA. V dropped 2 bases and J dropped 0; count of bases not matched to a gene: 8. The length of the CDR3 is 17 residues. CDR3 sequence (DNA): TGCAGCGTTGAACGCGTGCGGGGGGGAGTCTCCTACAATGAGCAGTTCTTC. Encoded protein: CSVERVRGGVSYNEQFF.

This chain uses TRBV7-2 with TRBJ1-5; TRBD1 aligns across 7 bases. The germline gives CDR1 SGHTA, CDR2 FQGNSA. The ends lost 6 bases at V and 7 bases at J; junction bases unmatched: 9. This CDR3 has 14 amino acids. The DNA of the CDR3 is TGTGCCAGCAGGCCGACAGGGACGGGGCAGCCCCAGCATTTT. This gives the protein CASRPTGTGQPQHF.

J is TRBJ2-3 and V is TRBV11-3; tentatively, D is TRBD2 (5 bases). CDR3 length: 16 residues. CDR1 and CDR2 from the germline V gene are SGHNT and YENEEA. V gave up 2 bases and J gave up 3 bases, with 15 bases separating them. The CDR3 coding sequence is TGTGCCAGCAGCTTATCCCCACTAGGTTCGACAGATACGCAGTATTTT. Amino acid sequence: CASSLSPLGSTDTQYF.

Points on this clone: The same CDR3 arises from other DNA sequences in this sample as well. The J gene is TRBJ1-1, the V gene TRBV28, with D uncertain. There are 12 residues in the CDR3. Trimming shortened V by 2 bases and J by 3 bases, and 4 bases separated the two germline ends. Germline CDR1 reads MDHEN; CDR2 reads SYDVKM. The CDR3 DNA sequence: TGTGCCAGCAGTTTACTCTACACTGAAGCTTTCTTT. Amino acid sequence: CASSLLYTEAFF. Variable domain in full (rest from reference TRBV28 and TRBJ1-1): DVKVTQSSRYLVKRTGEKVFLECVQDMDHENMFWYRQDPGLGLRLIYFSYDVKMKEKGDIPEGYSVSREKKERFSLILESASTNQTSMYLCASSLLYTEAFFGQGTRLTVV.

The DNA for the CDR3 is TGTGCCAGTAGTCGAGACCAACAAGCCACAACTAATGAAAAACTGTTTTTT. This gives the protein CASSRDQQATTNEKLFF. The V call is TRBV19, the J call TRBJ1-4; D remains ambiguous. The V end was cut by 5 bases, the J end by 0 bases, with 16 bases between. The germline V gene encodes CDR1 LNHDA and CDR2 SQIVND (reference sequence). This CDR3 is 17 amino acids long. The whole variable domain, filled in from reference TRBV19 and TRBJ1-4, reads DGGITQSPKYLFRKEGQNVTLSCEQNLNHDAMYWYRQDPGQGLRLIYYSQIVNDFQKGDIAEGYSVSREKKESFPLTVTSAQKNPTAFYLCASSRDQQATTNEKLFFGSGTQLSVL.

This sequence joins TRBV11-1 and TRBJ2-5, with D perhaps matching TRBD1 (6 bases). Deletions cut 5 bases from V and 3 bases from J, with 22 bases between. CDR3 length: 17 residues. The germline V gene encodes CDR1 SGHAT and CDR2 FQDESV (reference sequence). The CDR3 nucleotides read TGTGCCAGCAGCCCCCCGTTACCGGGACACACGAAAGAGACCCAGTACTTC. Amino acid sequence: CASSPPLPGHTKETQYF.

The CDR3 spells CASSGGKKRDRDNEQFF. The CDR3 region has the DNA TGCGCCAGCAGCGGGGGTAAAAAACGGGACAGAGACAATGAGCAGTTCTTC. V usage is TRBV5-1 and J usage is TRBJ2-1; 7 nucleotides match TRBD1. CDR3 length: 17 residues. CDR1 is SGHRS and CDR2 is YFSETQ in the germline V gene. The trim removed 4 bases at V and 5 bases at J, leaving 15 bases unmatched.

The chain couples TRBV25-1 to TRBJ2-2; 8 bases align to TRBD1. Trimming cost V 10 bases and J 1 base; bases outside gene matches: 11. CDR1 and CDR2 (germline): MGHDK, SYGVNS. CDR3 length equals 16 residues. The CDR3 DNA sequence: TGTGCCACCCAGACAGGGGCAAAAAAGAACACCGGGGAGCTGTTTTTT. Protein: CATQTGAKKNTGELFF. Using reference TRBV25-1 and TRBJ2-2 for the parts outside the CDR3, the full variable domain is EADIYQTPRYLVIGTGKKITLECSQTMGHDKMYWYQQDPGMELHLIHYSYGVNSTEKGDLSSESTVSRIRTEHFPLTLESARPSHTSQYLCATQTGAKKNTGELFFGEGSRLTVL.

The chain combines TRBV10-3 with TRBJ1-1, with D tentatively TRBD1 (6 bases). V shed 5 bases and J shed 1 base, with 11 bases lying between them. CDR3 length equals 14 residues. CDR1 and CDR2 from the germline V gene are ENHRY and SYGVKD. The CDR3 nucleotides read TGTGCCATCAGTCAACAGGGAGGGAACACTGAAGCTTTCTTT. Protein product: CAISQQGGNTEAFF.

The chain is built from TRBV30 and TRBJ1-1, with D unresolved. Germline V gene lookup returns CDR1 GTSNPN and CDR2 SVGIG (reference sequence). V was clipped by 1 base and J by 5 bases, with 14 bases between them. The CDR3 contains 14 residues. The CDR3: CAWSDEGRATEAFF. The CDR3 DNA reads TGTGCCTGGAGTGATGAGGGAAGGGCGACTGAAGCTTTCTTT.

V and J are TRBV27 and TRBJ1-6; D is possibly TRBD1 (6 bases). The CDR3 has 17 residues. Germline values: CDR1 MNHEY, CDR2 SMNVEV (reference sequence). The germline V and J ends were trimmed by 5 bases and 0 bases, with 14 bases remaining between them. The CDR3 sequence is CASSRDTISSYNSPLHF. The CDR3 DNA is TGTGCCAGCAGTAGGGACACGATTAGCTCCTATAATTCACCCCTCCACTTT.

This clone was seen a few times. This chain uses TRBV19 with TRBJ1-6; 8 nucleotides match TRBD1. The germline gives CDR1 LNHDA, CDR2 SQIVND (reference sequence). V shed 6 bases and J 10 bases; nucleotides not matched to a gene: 11. The CDR3 has 15 amino acids. CDR3 in amino acids: CASRFSDRDHSPLHF. CDR3 coding DNA: TGTGCCAGTAGATTCTCGGACAGGGATCACTCACCCCTCCACTTT.

The J gene is TRBJ2-7, the V gene TRBV28; D is unclear. Deletions cut 7 bases from V and 6 bases from J, with 10 bases between. The CDR3 is 11 residues long. The V gene's germline CDR1 is MDHEN and CDR2 SYDVKM. The CDR3 bases are TGTGCCAGCACCAGGCAAGGCGAGCAGTACTTC. This encodes CASTRQGEQYF.

V usage is TRBV2 and J usage is TRBJ2-3; 9 nucleotides match TRBD2. CDR1 is SNHLY and CDR2 is FYNNEI in the germline V gene. Unmatched junction bases numbered 10, after V lost 11 bases and J lost 4 bases. The CDR3 sequence is 14 residues long. The CDR3 nucleotides read TGTGCCGATCGGCGGGAGGGTCGCTCAGATACGCAGTATTTT. Amino acid sequence: CADRREGRSDTQYF. The variable domain in full, with the rest retrieved from reference TRBV2 and TRBJ2-3, is EPEVTQTPSHQVTQMGQEVILRCVPISNHLYFYWYRQILGQKVEFLVSFYNNEISEKSEIFDDQFSVERPDGSNFTLKIRSTKLEDSAMYFCADRREGRSDTQYFGPGTRLTVL.

V is TRBV6-6 and J is TRBJ2-4, with 8 positions matching TRBD2. Germline loops: CDR1 MNHNY, CDR2 SVGAGI (reference sequence). CDR3 length: 14 amino acids. The ends lost 10 bases at V and 5 bases at J; junction bases unmatched: 10. In nucleotides, the CDR3 is TGTGCCACCACCCTGGGAGCGGGGGAAAACATTCAGTACTTC. It encodes CATTLGAGENIQYF.

This chain uses TRBV9 with TRBJ2-1, with a possible D match to TRBD2 (7 bases). Germline V gene sequence: CDR1 SGDLS, CDR2 YYNGEE. The germline V and J ends were trimmed by 4 bases and 7 bases, with 21 bases remaining between them. The CDR3 covers 16 residues. CDR3 coding DNA: TGTGCCAGCAGCCCTACTTCGGGGGGCCACCGGAATGAGCAGTTCTTC. Translating gives CASSPTSGGHRNEQFF.

The gene calls are TRBV28 and TRBJ1-1; D not certain. Per the germline V gene, CDR1 is MDHEN and CDR2 is SYDVKM. CDR3 length: 14 residues. Trimming took off 6 bases at V and 3 bases at J, with 14 bases between the two ends. DNA for the CDR3: TGTGCCAGCAGCCCGGGATTATGGGACACTGAAGCTTTCTTT. The encoded protein is CASSPGLWDTEAFF.